This T cell receptor (beta chain) was identified during a study of neurological immune-mediated disorders. TCRdb reanalysed the 5' RACE reads using MiXCR and keeps one entry per CDR3 protein. In the table there are around 70,000 distinct CDR3 sequences, around 5.2% of which are singletons. The CDR3 has 13 residues. Per germline, CDR1 SQVTM and CDR2 ANQGSEA. V was pared by 3 bases and J by 5 bases, with 5 bases of the junction left unmatched. This clonotype has a count of ten or more. Its matching antigen is unknown. The unsorted libraries were generated from a total of 2 million PBMCs, which had been stored in RNAlater at -80 C. Study-level findings and limits: Neither clinical nor MRI features were found to be associated with the multiple sclerosis repertoire cluster. The study found no CDR3 amino acid sequences shared by expanded clones across subjects, suggesting private repertoires in all groups. On phylogenetic grouping, the repertoires of 18 of 34 multiple sclerosis patients fell within one related-CDR3 cluster, constituting a possible signature.

The chain joins TRBV29-1 to TRBJ2-5; 8 nucleotides line up with TRBD2. The sequence derives from a woman in her twenties or thirties with multiple sclerosis. Sequencing was done on a sample of PBMCs. The CDR3 loop reads CSVDGGAWETQYF. CDR3 coding DNA: TGCAGCGTTGACGGGGGGGCCTGGGAGACCCAGTACTTC.